The next 20 T cell receptor beta chains were all read from a single sample in a study of Ad26.COV2.S vaccination and SARS-CoV-2 variants. Generated by immunoSEQ multiplex PCR, the TCRdb table keeps only in-frame clones and is missing some. Here the sample spans approximately 460,000 clones, approximately 90% being singletons. As to treatment: roughly 20 received Ad26.COV2.S at low or high dose, single or two shots; a few received placebo; per-sample allocation not given. After the first vaccine or placebo injection, samples were drawn on day 63. Sample: peripheral blood, taken in a trial of Ad26.COV2.S vaccine versus placebo. The receptors derive from a person aged 18-65 years who received the Ad26.COV2.S COVID-19 vaccine or a placebo.

This clone was seen many times. This CDR3 reads CASSEGHSGGAFEQFF. The CDR3 DNA reads as TGTGCCAGCAGTGAAGGGCATAGCGGGGGGGCATTTGAGCAGTTCTTC. This chain joins TRBV6-1 and TRBJ2-1; 11 bases are shared with TRBD2. V gave up 1 base and J gave up 9 bases; unmatched junction bases: 8. This CDR3 is built from 16 residues. Germline CDR1 reads MNHNS; CDR2 reads SASEGT.

The J gene is TRBJ1-1, the V gene TRBV7-2; weak D call: TRBD1 (6 bases). In germline, CDR1 is SGHTA, CDR2 FQGNSA. The CDR3 runs 12 residues. Trimming stripped 7 bases from V and 8 bases from J, with 14 bases between. CDR3 bases: TGTGCCAGCATCCCAGGGGTGGTCGAAGCTTTCTTT. It encodes CASIPGVVEAFF.

CDR3 in amino acids: CASSIIGTSVETQYF. The CDR3 coding sequence is TGTGCCAGTAGTATTATCGGGACTAGTGTAGAGACCCAGTACTTC. The chain carries TRBV19 and TRBJ2-5, with TRBD2 matching 8 bases. With 3 bases clipped from V and 4 bases from J, the junction kept 7 bases outside the gene matches. Per the germline V gene, CDR1 is LNHDA and CDR2 is SQIVND (reference sequence). The length of the CDR3 is 15 residues.

The chain has TRBV18 and TRBJ1-2; 8 bases agree with TRBD1. CDR3 size: 14 residues. Trimming at V came to 2 bases and at J to 7 bases, leaving 6 bases not matched to a gene. CDR1 KGHSH and CDR2 LQKENI come from the germline V gene. In nucleotides, the CDR3 is TGTGCCAGCTCACCAGGGCAGGGGGCGAGTGGCTACACCTTC. Amino acids: CASSPGQGASGYTF.

In its sample, this clone was seen a few times. The chain links TRBV23-1 to TRBJ1-3; perhaps TRBD1 as D (5 bases). TRBV23-1 is sorted into the ORF group, with uncertain function. Deletions cut 0 bases from V and 0 bases from J, with 12 bases between. The CDR3 sequence is 17 residues long. CDR3 region: CASSQSKGADSGNTIYF. CDR3 coding DNA: TGCGCCAGCAGTCAATCGAAAGGGGCAGACTCTGGAAACACCATATATTTT.

The chain is built from TRBV5-1 and TRBJ2-5, with a possible D match to TRBD1 (6 bases). The V gene's germline CDR1 is SGHRS and CDR2 YFSETQ. CDR3 length equals 13 residues. The V end was cut by 4 bases, the J end by 5 bases, with 12 bases between. The CDR3 reads CASSPQGRETQYF. The CDR3 DNA reads TGCGCCAGCAGCCCCCAGGGGCGGGAGACCCAGTACTTC.

The V gene is TRBV27, the J gene TRBJ2-6; a possible D gene is TRBD2 (6 bases). Trimming stripped 0 bases from V and 0 bases from J, with 9 bases between. From germline, CDR1 is MNHEY and CDR2 SMNVEV (reference sequence). There are 17 residues in the CDR3. The CDR3 is CASSLSFGGSGANVLTF. Here the CDR3 DNA reads TGTGCCAGCAGTTTATCCTTCGGGGGCTCTGGGGCCAACGTCCTGACTTTC.

CDR3 region: CASSLGASGGTFQETQYF. The CDR3 coding sequence is TGTGCCAGCAGCTTAGGGGCTAGCGGAGGGACCTTCCAAGAGACCCAGTACTTC. The chain recombines TRBV7-6 with TRBJ2-5; 7 nucleotides align to TRBD2. Germline V gives CDR1 SGHVS, CDR2 FNYEAQ. The CDR3 extends over 18 amino acids. V was clipped by 1 base and J by 1 base; unmatched bases: 12.

The rearrangement uses TRBV2 and TRBJ2-7; perhaps TRBD2 as D (5 bases). From germline, CDR1 is SNHLY and CDR2 FYNNEI. The ends were cut back, 6 bases at V and 2 bases at J, with 17 bases in the middle. The CDR3 is made up of 15 amino acids. CDR3 residues: CASSQNPSLTYEQYF. In DNA form, the CDR3 reads TGTGCCAGCAGCCAAAACCCTAGCCTGACCTACGAGCAGTACTTC.

On this clone: Sequence at one end of the junction differs from germline and may be a read error. V gene TRBV5-4 combines with J gene TRBJ2-5; 9 bases are shared with TRBD1. CDR1 is SGHNT and CDR2 is YYREEE in the germline V gene (reference sequence). This CDR3 region has 12 residues. The CDR3 DNA reads as TGTGCCAGCAGCTCCGGAGACCGGGACAGGGACTTC. Protein product: CASSSGDRDRDF.

The gene calls are TRBV6-6 and TRBJ2-7, with a weak D call TRBD1 (6 bases). Germline V CDR1 and CDR2: MNHNY, SVGAGI (reference sequence). V lost 7 bases to trimming and J lost 3 bases, with 10 bases between them. The CDR3 covers 12 residues. The DNA for the CDR3 is TGTGCCAGCACAGGGGCTGACTACGAGCAGTACTTC. This gives the protein CASTGADYEQYF.

The V gene is TRBV25-1, the J gene TRBJ1-3; possibly TRBD1 for D (5 bases). Germline V gene sequence: CDR1 MGHDK, CDR2 SYGVNS. CDR3 size: 12 residues. The V end was cut by 6 bases, the J end by 8 bases, with 11 bases between. The CDR3 loop is CASSETGHTIYF. DNA for the CDR3: TGTGCCAGCAGCGAAACAGGTCACACCATATATTTT.

The chain links TRBV5-1 to TRBJ1-1; D perhaps matches TRBD1 (5 bases). Germline values: CDR1 SGHRS, CDR2 YFSETQ. The length of the CDR3 is 16 residues. V gave up 4 bases and J gave up 1 base, with 17 bases separating them. CDR3 amino acids: CASSPGEGRANTEAFF. Here the CDR3 DNA reads TGCGCCAGCAGCCCTGGGGAGGGGCGGGCGAACACTGAAGCTTTCTTT.

V is TRBV13 and J is TRBJ1-1; 8 nucleotides match TRBD1. V lost 5 bases to trimming and J lost 4 bases; unmatched junction nucleotides: 6. The CDR3 extends over 14 amino acids. Germline V gene sequence: CDR1 PRHDT, CDR2 FYEKMQ (reference sequence). The CDR3 sequence is CASSETDRVTEAFF. As DNA, the CDR3 is TGTGCCAGCAGCGAAACGGACAGGGTCACTGAAGCTTTCTTT. Looking up the rest from reference TRBV13 and TRBJ1-1 gives the full variable domain: AAGVIQSPRHLIKEKRETATLKCYPIPRHDTVYWYQQGPGQDPQFLISFYEKMQSDKGSIPDRFSAQQFSDYHSELNMSSLELGDSALYFCASSETDRVTEAFFGQGTRLTVV.

The rearrangement joins TRBV5-1 to TRBJ1-4; 8 positions agree with TRBD1. The CDR3 runs to 15 residues. The ends lost 4 bases at V and 4 bases at J; junction bases unmatched: 6. CDR1 and CDR2 from the germline V gene are SGHRS and YFSETQ. This chain's CDR3 is CASSATTGVNEKLFF. CDR3 nucleotides: TGCGCCAGCAGCGCTACGACAGGGGTTAATGAAAAACTGTTTTTT.

The chain has TRBV7-3 and TRBJ2-1, with D perhaps TRBD2 (5 bases). Germline CDR1 is SGHTA and CDR2 is FQGTGA. V lost 5 bases and J 9 bases, leaving 11 bases between the germline ends. The length of the CDR3 is 12 residues. The CDR3 nucleotides are TGTGCCAGCAGCCCCGCGGGTGGTGAGCAGTTCTTC. Amino acid sequence: CASSPAGGEQFF. The complete variable domain, with remaining parts taken from reference TRBV7-3 and TRBJ2-1, reads GAGVSQTPSNKVTEKGKYVELRCDPISGHTALYWYRQSLGQGPEFLIYFQGTGAADDSGLPNDRFFAVRPEGSVSTLKIQRTERGDSAVYLCASSPAGGEQFFGPGTRLTVL.

The chain is built from TRBV2 and TRBJ2-7; D remains unclear. Between the trimmed V and J ends, which lost 7 bases and 0 bases, there was a span of 13 bases. Germline CDR1 reads SNHLY; CDR2 reads FYNNEI. This CDR3 spans 14 amino acids. The CDR3 loop reads CASILSANSYEQYF. In DNA form, the CDR3 reads TGTGCCAGCATCTTGTCGGCCAACTCCTACGAGCAGTACTTC.

This chain links TRBV2 with TRBJ1-5; the match to TRBD1 covers 8 bases. V shed 4 bases, J shed 2 bases, and the junction held 7 bases outside the gene matches. This CDR3 is 16 amino acids long. Germline V gives CDR1 SNHLY, CDR2 FYNNEI. The CDR3 nucleotides are TGTGCCAGCAGTGGAGCAGGGGGCGTGGGCAATCAGCCCCAGCATTTT. Its protein product is CASSGAGGVGNQPQHF.

This clone has a count of ten or more. The chain joins TRBV30 to TRBJ2-2; possibly TRBD1 for D (6 bases). Between the trimmed V and J ends, which lost 8 bases and 2 bases, there was a span of 12 bases. Germline values: CDR1 GTSNPN, CDR2 SVGIG (reference sequence). The CDR3 extends over 13 amino acids. In DNA, the CDR3 is TGTGCCGGATCCGGGACAAACACCGGGGAGCTGTTTTTT. It codes for CAGSGTNTGELFF.

This chain links TRBV7-9 with TRBJ2-2; D not certain. Trimming left V 2 bases short and J 6 bases short, with 16 bases between. Germline V gene data show CDR1 as SEHNR and CDR2 as FQNEAQ (reference sequence). This CDR3 has 16 residues. CDR3 region: CASSLFGQSMAGELFF. The CDR3 nucleotides are TGTGCCAGCAGCTTATTTGGGCAGTCCATGGCCGGGGAGCTGTTTTTT.